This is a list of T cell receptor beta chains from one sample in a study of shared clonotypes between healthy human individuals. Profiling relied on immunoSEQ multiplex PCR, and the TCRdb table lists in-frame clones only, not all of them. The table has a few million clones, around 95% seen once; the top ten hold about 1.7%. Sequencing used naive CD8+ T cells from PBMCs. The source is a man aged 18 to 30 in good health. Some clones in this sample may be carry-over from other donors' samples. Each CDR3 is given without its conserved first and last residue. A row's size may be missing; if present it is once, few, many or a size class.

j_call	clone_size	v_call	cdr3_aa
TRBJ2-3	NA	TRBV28	ASSFGGTDTQY
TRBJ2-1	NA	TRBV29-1	SGGGNEQF
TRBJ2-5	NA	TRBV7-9	ASSLAGTVETQY
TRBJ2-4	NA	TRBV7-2	ASSLVASGNIQY
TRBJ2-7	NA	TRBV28	ASSLGQELTYEQY
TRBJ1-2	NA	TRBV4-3	ASSQANPRSHGYT
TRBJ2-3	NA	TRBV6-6	ASSFGNTDTQY
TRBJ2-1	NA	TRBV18	ASSVSGSSYNEQF
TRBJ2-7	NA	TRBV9	ASSADRDRVGEQY
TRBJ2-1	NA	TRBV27	ASSLRQGYNEQF
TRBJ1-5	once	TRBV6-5	ASSYSSGGQPQH
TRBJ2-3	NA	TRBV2	ASSIPWGTADTDTQY
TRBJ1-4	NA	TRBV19	ASTTTGPTNEKLF
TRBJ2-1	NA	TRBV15	ATSRGSLSSYNEQF
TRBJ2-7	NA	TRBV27	ASSPRLAGGFHEQY
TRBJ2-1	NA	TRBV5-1	ASRPRTSGGFTLLGNEQF